The rows below give T cell receptor beta chains drawn from one sample of a study of OX40 agonist ivuxolimab in advanced cancers. TCRdb keeps only in-frame clones here, not all; method: immunoSEQ multiplex PCR. The table has roughly 90,000 clones, 75% to 95% seen once. The input for sequencing was CD4+ or CD8+ T cells sorted from blood, taken in a trial of the OX40 agonist ivuxolimab. The receptors come from an adult with an advanced solid tumor such as melanoma, head and neck, liver or kidney cancer. Both conserved end residues are part of each CDR3. The D gene is left open where the match is weak. Expanded clones are given a class, and other clones once, few, many or no size at all.

size	D	V	J	CDR3	DNA
NA	NA	TRBV27	TRBJ1-5	CASSSRGTSQPQHF	TGTGCCAGCAGTTCCCGTGGGACGTCTCAGCCCCAGCATTTT
once	NA	TRBV6-5	TRBJ1-6	CASSTQNNSPLHF	TGTGCCAGCAGTACGCAAAATAATTCACCCCTCCACTTT
once	NA	TRBV21-1	TRBJ2-1	CAGETRQGTNYNEQFF	TGTGCCGGGGAGACCAGACAGGGGACAAACTACAATGAGCAGTTCTTC
NA	NA	TRBV14	TRBJ1-1	CASSQLGGATEAFF	TGTGCCAGCAGCCAACTCGGCGGAGCCACTGAAGCTTTCTTT
once	NA	TRBV6-1	TRBJ1-5	CASSDREFGNQPQHF	TGTGCCAGCAGTGACAGGGAGTTCGGCAATCAGCCCCAGCATTTT
few	NA	TRBV6-5	TRBJ2-1	CASSYVAGGNEQFF	TGTGCCAGCAGTTACGTCGCGGGCGGGAATGAGCAGTTCTTC
NA	TRBD2	TRBV11-2	TRBJ2-7	CASSLALAGVEQYF	TGTGCCAGCAGCTTAGCGCTAGCGGGAGTCGAGCAGTACTTC
NA	TRBD2	TRBV10-1	TRBJ2-3	CASSSGGAGADTQYF	TGCGCCAGCAGCTCCGGTGGGGCGGGAGCAGATACGCAGTATTTT
NA	NA	TRBV19	TRBJ2-5	CASSIPGRQETQYF	TGTGCCAGTAGTATTCCCGGCAGGCAAGAGACCCAGTACTTC
NA	NA	TRBV29-1	TRBJ1-2	CSSRGGYGYTF	TGCAGCTCTCGAGGCGGCTATGGCTACACCTTC
NA	NA	TRBV19	TRBJ1-1	CASRPGQQLLMNTEAFF	TGTGCCAGCCGTCCGGGACAACAGTTACTTATGAACACTGAAGCTTTCTTT
NA	TRBD1	TRBV11-2	TRBJ2-7	CASSLIGQGGEQYF	TGTGCCAGCAGCTTAATAGGACAGGGAGGAGAGCAGTACTTC
NA	TRBD1	TRBV7-3	TRBJ1-5	CASSLTWTGGRPQHF	TGTGCCAGCAGTTTAACGTGGACAGGCGGCAGGCCCCAGCATTTT
few	TRBD1	TRBV6-5	TRBJ2-7	CASRGQGRSSYEQYF	TGTGCCAGCAGGGGACAGGGGCGAAGCTCCTACGAGCAGTACTTC
once	TRBD2	TRBV11-2	TRBJ2-1	CASSLVSGRFFF	TGTGCCAGCAGCTTAGTTAGCGGGAGATTTTTCTTC
NA	TRBD1	TRBV12-5	TRBJ2-6	CASGLVPWGQGAPGANVLTF	TGTGCTAGTGGTTTGGTCCCTTGGGGACAGGGGGCCCCTGGGGCCAACGTCCTGACTTTC
once	NA	TRBV27	TRBJ1-6	CASRASPKSPLHF	TGTGCCAGCAGGGCGTCTCCTAAATCACCCCTCCACTTT
NA	NA	TRBV13	TRBJ2-3	CASRPSERSTDTQYF	TGTGCCAGCAGGCCCTCGGAGCGGAGCACAGATACGCAGTATTTT
NA	TRBD1	TRBV5-8	TRBJ1-2	CASSLTSQGAVYGYTF	TGTGCCAGCAGCCTGACCTCGCAGGGGGCAGTCTATGGCTACACCTTC
many	NA	TRBV18	TRBJ1-2	CASSPEQGGYGYTF	TGTGCCAGCTCACCAGAACAAGGTGGTTATGGCTACACCTTC
NA	TRBD2	TRBV28	TRBJ2-1	CASSPTSGDPSSYNEQFF	TGTGCCAGCAGTCCAACTAGCGGCGACCCTAGCTCCTACAATGAGCAGTTCTTC
NA	NA	TRBV29-1	TRBJ1-1	CSVGWATEAFF	TGCAGCGTTGGCTGGGCCACTGAAGCTTTCTTT
NA	TRBD2	TRBV19	TRBJ2-2	CGSRSGSHHGELFF	TGTGGTAGCCGCAGCGGGAGCCATCACGGGGAGCTGTTTTTT
NA	TRBD1	TRBV10-2	TRBJ2-5	CASSKHGTAQETQYF	TGCGCCAGCAGTAAGCACGGGACAGCTCAAGAGACCCAGTACTTC